One T cell receptor (beta chain) is described in this entry. Its antigen remains unknown. This sample is part of a study of early T cells in non-severe SARS-CoV-2 infection. In the study overall: Sequencing of unsorted whole blood was done on bulk RNA, leaving chains unpaired.

Regarding the study as a whole: Missing private and CD4 specificities, VDJdb matching favored anti-spike CD8 responses.

Unique molecular identifiers were attached to individual cDNA molecules. TCRdb reanalysed the 5' RACE reads using MiXCR and keeps one entry per CDR3 protein. Of approximately 100,000 distinct CDR3 sequences in the sample, 16% were seen once. Germline CDR1 reads SNHLY; CDR2 reads FYNNEI. V lost 0 bases to trimming and J lost 3 bases, with 12 bases between them. The CDR3 has 15 residues. The chain combines TRBV2 with TRBJ2-7; D remains ambiguous. The sequencing input was whole blood. The sequence derives from an adult who was a healthcare worker with PCR-confirmed SARS-CoV-2 infection or an uninfected control (not recorded which). CDR3 sequence reads: CASSEALQGSYEQYF. The CDR3 nucleotides are TGTGCCAGCAGTGAAGCGCTTCAAGGCAGCTACGAGCAGTACTTC.